This is a list of T cell receptor beta chains from one sample in a study of blood T cell repertoires in COVID-19. Generated by immunoSEQ multiplex PCR, the TCRdb table keeps only in-frame clones and is missing some. The sample lists a few hundred thousand clones; roughly 85% were seen once. The sample was PBMCs or T cells enriched from blood (not recorded which). The receptor source for this set is a woman aged 45-59 years who had recovered from COVID-19. CDR3s include the opening cysteine and the closing phenylalanine or tryptophan. The D gene is left open where the match is weak. Rows give clone size only sometimes, using once, few, many, or a class for an expanded clone.

J gene | V gene | clone size | D gene | CDR3 DNA | CDR3 protein
TRBJ2-7 | TRBV12-3/TRBV12-4 | - | TRBD1 | TGTGCCAGCAGTTTATCAGGGGGCCCGCAGTACTTC | CASSLSGGPQYF
TRBJ1-2 | TRBV29-1 | once | - | TGCAGCGTTGAAGTAGCGGGCAGGGACTATGGCTACACCTTC | CSVEVAGRDYGYTF
TRBJ2-1 | TRBV5-1 | - | TRBD2 | TGCGCCAGCAGCCTCGGGACTAGCGGGAGTTATGAGCAGTTCTTC | CASSLGTSGSYEQFF
TRBJ1-3 | TRBV28 | - | - | TGTGCCAGCAGTTTCCCTCTCGCTGGAAACACCATATATTTT | CASSFPLAGNTIYF
TRBJ2-1 | TRBV7-2 | - | TRBD2 | TGTGCCAGCAGCTCCCACCGAAGAGCTAGCGGGAAAGACAATGAGCAGTTCTTC | CASSSHRRASGKDNEQFF
TRBJ2-1 | TRBV5-1 | - | TRBD2 | TGCGCCAGCAGCTTCTCTAGCGGGAGTAACAATGAGCAGTTCTTC | CASSFSSGSNNEQFF
TRBJ1-4 | TRBV5-1 | - | - | TGCGCCAGCACCTGGGGCGGGGGCACTAATGAAAAACTGTTTTTT | CASTWGGGTNEKLFF
TRBJ2-1 | TRBV29-1 | - | TRBD1 | TGCAGCGTGGAAACAGGGGCCTACAATGAGCAGTTCTTC | CSVETGAYNEQFF
TRBJ1-2 | TRBV7-8 | - | TRBD1 | TGTGCCAGCAGCTTAGCCGGGACAGGGTCTGGCTACACCTTC | CASSLAGTGSGYTF
TRBJ1-5 | TRBV27 | - | - | TGTGCCAGCAGTTTTTATAGGGGTATGCCCCAGCATTTT | CASSFYRGMPQHF
TRBJ1-1 | TRBV2 | - | - | TGTGCCAGCACCAAAAAGAACACTGAAGCTTTCTTT | CASTKKNTEAFF
TRBJ1-2 | TRBV3-1/TRBV3-2 | - | - | TGTGCCAGCAGCCATGCAGGGGGCTACACCTTC | CASSHAGGYTF
TRBJ2-4 | TRBV3-1/TRBV3-2 | once | - | TGTGCCAGCAGCCAAGCAGGAACAAACATTCAGTACTTC | CASSQAGTNIQYF
TRBJ1-1 | TRBV30 | - | - | TGTGCCTGCCTAGGGGGGGGAGTGAACACTGAAGCTTTCTTT | CACLGGGVNTEAFF
TRBJ2-7 | TRBV19 | - | - | TGTGCCAGTAGTCGGACAGCGAATTCCTACGAGCAGTACTTC | CASSRTANSYEQYF
TRBJ1-1 | TRBV25-1 | - | TRBD1 | TGTGCCAGCAGTGATCCGGGACAGGGGAACACTGAAGCTTTCTTT | CASSDPGQGNTEAFF
TRBJ1-5 | TRBV28 | - | TRBD1 | TGTGCCAGCAGTTGGACAGGGGAAGGGCAGCCCCAGCATTTT | CASSWTGEGQPQHF
TRBJ2-2 | TRBV19 | few | TRBD1 | TGTGCCAGTAGTACACATCGGGACAGGGTTTACACCGGGGAGCTGTTTTTT | CASSTHRDRVYTGELFF
TRBJ1-4 | TRBV4-3 | - | - | TGCGCCAGCAGCCAAGACCAGGGGTCCATGAATGAAAAACTGTTTTTT | CASSQDQGSMNEKLFF
TRBJ1-1 | TRBV29-1 | few | - | TGCAGCCTTGCAGGGCGTATGAACACTGAAGCTTTCTTT | CSLAGRMNTEAFF
TRBJ2-3 | TRBV5-6 | - | - | TGTGCCAGCAGCTCATTCACAGATACGCAGTATTTT | CASSSFTDTQYF
TRBJ1-1 | TRBV20-1 | - | - | TGCAGTGCTATCCAGGGATCGGGAGCTTTCTTT | CSAIQGSGAFF
TRBJ1-5 | TRBV4-1 | - | - | TGCGCCAGCAGCCAAGAGTGGAGGAACAATCAGCCCCAGCATTTT | CASSQEWRNNQPQHF
TRBJ1-3 | TRBV5-1 | - | TRBD1 | TGCGCCAGCCGCCGTTCTCAGGGGGCTGGAAACACCATATATTTT | CASRRSQGAGNTIYF
TRBJ1-1 | TRBV11-2 | - | - | TGTGCCAGCAGCTTAGAGTCTCAGACATACGAAGCTTTCTTT | CASSLESQTYEAFF
TRBJ2-7 | TRBV19 | - | TRBD1 | TGTGCCAGTAGTAGGGGACAGGCCTCCTACGAGCAGTACTTC | CASSRGQASYEQYF
TRBJ2-1 | TRBV4-3 | - | - | TGCGCCAGCAGCCTGCAGCGCTACAATGAGCAGTTCTTC | CASSLQRYNEQFF
TRBJ2-7 | TRBV18 | once | TRBD1 | TGTGCCAGCTCAAAACTCGGGACAGGGGAGGTTTGGTACGAGCAGTACTTC | CASSKLGTGEVWYEQYF
TRBJ2-5 | TRBV3-1/TRBV3-2 | once | - | TGTGCCAGCAGCCAAGTTCGGGGGGCTGGAGAGACCCAGTACTTC | CASSQVRGAGETQYF
TRBJ2-3 | TRBV5-1 | once | - | TGCGCCAGCAGTACCGGACACGCTATTACAGATACGCAGTATTTT | CASSTGHAITDTQYF
TRBJ2-1 | TRBV2 | - | TRBD2 | TGTGCCACTATCGGGGGGGCTATGGATGAGCAGTTCTTC | CATIGGAMDEQFF
TRBJ2-1 | TRBV19 | - | TRBD2 | TGTGCCACCGCACTGACTAGCGGGTACAATGAGCAGTTCTTC | CATALTSGYNEQFF
TRBJ2-1 | TRBV18 | - | - | TGTGCCAGCTCACCCGACAGGTCCAATGAGCAGTTCTTC | CASSPDRSNEQFF
TRBJ2-3 | TRBV5-4 | - | TRBD2 | TGTGCCAGCAGCTTAGGCGGGGGGGCGGGCACAGATACGCAGTATTTT | CASSLGGGAGTDTQYF
TRBJ2-3 | TRBV5-1 | - | TRBD2 | TGCGCCAGCAGCATAGCGGGACTAGCGGGGAGATCAGATACGCAGTATTTT | CASSIAGLAGRSDTQYF
TRBJ2-7 | TRBV28 | - | TRBD1 | TGTGCCAGCAGCTCGACAGGGTACGAGCAGTACTTC | CASSSTGYEQYF
TRBJ1-5 | TRBV30 | - | - | TGTGCCTGGAGTCCGGGTACGAGCCTGAGTCAGCCCCAGCATTTT | CAWSPGTSLSQPQHF
TRBJ1-5 | TRBV27 | - | TRBD1 | TGTGCCAGCAGTCCCCTTTTAGGGGGCGTAGGACAGCCCCAGCATTTT | CASSPLLGGVGQPQHF
TRBJ2-2 | TRBV10-2 | - | TRBD2 | TGCGCCAGCCGGACTAGCGGGAGGTCGAACACCGGGGAGCTGTTTTTT | CASRTSGRSNTGELFF
TRBJ2-7 | TRBV7-5 | once | - | TGTGTCAGAAGCGTGACAGGCTCACCCCTCTACGAGCAGTACTTC | CVRSVTGSPLYEQYF
TRBJ1-2 | TRBV28 | - | TRBD1 | TGTGCCAGCAGTTCCGGGGGGACAGGGAAGGGGTATGGCTACACCTTC | CASSSGGTGKGYGYTF
TRBJ2-1 | TRBV27 | - | TRBD1 | TGTGCCAGCAGTACGCCGGGGACAGGGGTCAATGAGCAGTTCTTC | CASSTPGTGVNEQFF
TRBJ1-5 | TRBV7-2 | few | - | TGTGCCAGCAGCTTAGCAGGGGCGAGGCAGCCCCAGCATTTT | CASSLAGARQPQHF
TRBJ2-7 | TRBV4-1 | - | - | TGCGCCAGCAGCCAAGGTCTTATTGTCCCCTACGAGCAGTACTTC | CASSQGLIVPYEQYF
TRBJ2-1 | TRBV11-2 | - | - | TGTGCCAGCAGCTTAGACCCGGGGGAAGGGGTATCAATTGGGCAGTTCTTC | CASSLDPGEGVSIGQFF
TRBJ2-3 | TRBV9 | - | - | TGTGCCAGCAGCGCGCGGCCTACGACTAATCCGGGTTACCGCACAGATACGCAGTATTTT | CASSARPTTNPGYRTDTQYF
TRBJ2-1 | TRBV4-1 | - | TRBD2 | TGCGCCAGCAGCCAATCGACTAGCGGGGGAGCGAATGAGCAGTTCTTC | CASSQSTSGGANEQFF
TRBJ2-7 | TRBV7-7 | - | TRBD2 | TGTGCCAGCAGCTTAGGATATGCGGGAGGGGGCTACGAGCAGTACTTC | CASSLGYAGGGYEQYF
TRBJ1-2 | TRBV6-5 | - | TRBD1 | TGTGCCAGCAGAGGGTATGGGACAGAAGGCTACACCTTC | CASRGYGTEGYTF
TRBJ1-1 | TRBV12-3/TRBV12-4 | - | - | TGTGCCAGCACCCGGGGGGGGAGTGAAGCTTTCTTT | CASTRGGSEAFF
TRBJ1-3 | TRBV7-2 | - | - | TGTGCCAGCAGCTTCCGAGGGAGGGCGAAGGGAAACACCATATATTTT | CASSFRGRAKGNTIYF
TRBJ2-1 | TRBV20-1 | - | - | TGCAGTGCTAGTAGGACAGCCTACAATGAGCAGTTCTTC | CSASRTAYNEQFF
TRBJ2-3 | TRBV3-1/TRBV3-2 | - | TRBD1 | TGTGCCAGCAGCCAAGAGAGGTTGGACAGGCATACGCAGTATTTT | CASSQERLDRHTQYF
TRBJ1-1 | TRBV19 | - | - | TGTGCCAGTAGTATAGACAGGGTGAACACTGAAGCTTTCTTT | CASSIDRVNTEAFF
TRBJ2-1 | TRBV9 | once | - | TGTGCCAGCAGCGTAGCGGGGTTGACCTACAATGAGCAGTTCTTC | CASSVAGLTYNEQFF
TRBJ2-1 | TRBV19 | - | TRBD2 | TGTGCCAGTCGGACTAGCGGGGGACAGAATGAGCAGTTCTTC | CASRTSGGQNEQFF
TRBJ2-1 | TRBV4-1 | - | TRBD2 | TGCGCCAGCAGCCAGCCCCTAATAGCGGGAGTTTACAATGAGCAGTTCTTC | CASSQPLIAGVYNEQFF
TRBJ1-2 | TRBV7-9 | - | - | TGTGCCAGCAGCTTAGCGCTTTCGGGTAATGGCTACACCTTC | CASSLALSGNGYTF
TRBJ1-2 | TRBV9 | - | - | TGTGCCAGCAGCGTACGGGAGGACTATGGCTACACCTTC | CASSVREDYGYTF